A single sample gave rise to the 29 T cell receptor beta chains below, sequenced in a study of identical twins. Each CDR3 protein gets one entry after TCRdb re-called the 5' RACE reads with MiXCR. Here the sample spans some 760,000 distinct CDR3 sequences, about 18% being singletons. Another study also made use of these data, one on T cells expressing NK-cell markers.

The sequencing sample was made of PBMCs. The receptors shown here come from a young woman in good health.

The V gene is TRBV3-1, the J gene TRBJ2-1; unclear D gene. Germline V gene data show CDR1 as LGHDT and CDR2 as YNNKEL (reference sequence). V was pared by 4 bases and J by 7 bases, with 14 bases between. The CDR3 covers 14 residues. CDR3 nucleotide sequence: TGTGCCAGCAGCCCCCGACCTCGAGAGAATGAGCAGTTCTTC. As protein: CASSPRPRENEQFF.

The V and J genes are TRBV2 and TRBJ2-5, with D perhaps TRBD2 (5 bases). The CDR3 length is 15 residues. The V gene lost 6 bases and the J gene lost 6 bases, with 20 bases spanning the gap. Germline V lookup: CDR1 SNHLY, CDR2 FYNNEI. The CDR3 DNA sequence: TGTGCCAGCAGCGACCGGGATTTCCGGGGAAAGACCCAGTACTTC. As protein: CASSDRDFRGKTQYF.

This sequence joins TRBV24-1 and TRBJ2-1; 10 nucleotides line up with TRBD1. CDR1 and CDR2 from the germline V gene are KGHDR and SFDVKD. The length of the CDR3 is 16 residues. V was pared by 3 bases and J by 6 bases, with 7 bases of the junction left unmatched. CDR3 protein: CATSDPRTGGFNEQFF. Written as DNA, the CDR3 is TGTGCCACCAGTGATCCCAGGACAGGGGGGTTCAATGAGCAGTTCTTC.

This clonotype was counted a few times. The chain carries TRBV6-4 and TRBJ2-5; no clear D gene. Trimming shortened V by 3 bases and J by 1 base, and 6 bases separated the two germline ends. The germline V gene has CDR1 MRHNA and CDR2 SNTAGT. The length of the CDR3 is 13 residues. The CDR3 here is CASSDDPQETQYF. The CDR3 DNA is TGTGCCAGCAGTGATGACCCCCAAGAGACCCAGTACTTC.

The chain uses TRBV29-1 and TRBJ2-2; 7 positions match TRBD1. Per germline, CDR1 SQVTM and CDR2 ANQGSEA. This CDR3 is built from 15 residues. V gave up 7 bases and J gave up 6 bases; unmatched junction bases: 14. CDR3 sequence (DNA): TGCAGCGCGCGAACCGGGACAGTACTTGCCGGGGAGCTGTTTTTT. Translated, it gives CSARTGTVLAGELFF.

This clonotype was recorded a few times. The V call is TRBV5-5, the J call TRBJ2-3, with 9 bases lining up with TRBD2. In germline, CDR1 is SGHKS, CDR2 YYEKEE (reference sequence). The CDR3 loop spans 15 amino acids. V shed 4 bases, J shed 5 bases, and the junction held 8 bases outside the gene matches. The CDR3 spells CASSPLRGGIDTQYF. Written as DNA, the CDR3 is TGTGCCAGCAGCCCTTTGCGGGGGGGAATAGATACGCAGTATTTT. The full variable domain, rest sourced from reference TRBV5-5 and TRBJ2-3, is DAGVTQSPTHLIKTRGQQVTLRCSPISGHKSVSWYQQVLGQGPQFIFQYYEKEERGRGNFPDRFSARQFPNYSSELNVNALLLGDSALYLCASSPLRGGIDTQYFGPGTRLTVL.

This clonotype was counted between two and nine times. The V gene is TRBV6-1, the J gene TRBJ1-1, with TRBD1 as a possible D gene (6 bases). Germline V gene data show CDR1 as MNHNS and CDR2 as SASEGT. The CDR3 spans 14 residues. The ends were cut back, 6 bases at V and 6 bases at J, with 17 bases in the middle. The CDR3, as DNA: TGTGCCAGCAGCACTGAACCCGGGGGCGCTGAAGCTTTCTTT. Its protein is CASSTEPGGAEAFF.

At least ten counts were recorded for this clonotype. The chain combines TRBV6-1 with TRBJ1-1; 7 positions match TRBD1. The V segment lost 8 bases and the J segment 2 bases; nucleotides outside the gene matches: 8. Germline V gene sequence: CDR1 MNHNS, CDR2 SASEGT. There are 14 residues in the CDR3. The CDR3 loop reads CASLTQGRNTEAFF. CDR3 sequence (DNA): TGTGCCAGCTTGACACAGGGGAGAAACACTGAAGCTTTCTTT.

CDR3 DNA: TGTGCCTGGAGTGTACAATCACAGCCCCAGCATTTT. Protein: CAWSVQSQPQHF. The genes are TRBV30 and TRBJ1-5; D is uncertain. Trimming removed 0 bases from V and 7 bases from J, with 7 bases in between. CDR1 and CDR2 (germline): GTSNPN, SVGIG (reference sequence). The length of the CDR3 is 12 residues.

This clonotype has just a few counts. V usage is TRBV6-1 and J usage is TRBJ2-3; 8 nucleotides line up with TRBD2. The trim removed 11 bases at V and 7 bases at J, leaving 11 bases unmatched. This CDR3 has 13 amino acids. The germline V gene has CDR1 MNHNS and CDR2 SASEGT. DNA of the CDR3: TGTGCCGGAGAAGGGGTAGCGGGACATACGCAGTATTTT. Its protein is CAGEGVAGHTQYF.

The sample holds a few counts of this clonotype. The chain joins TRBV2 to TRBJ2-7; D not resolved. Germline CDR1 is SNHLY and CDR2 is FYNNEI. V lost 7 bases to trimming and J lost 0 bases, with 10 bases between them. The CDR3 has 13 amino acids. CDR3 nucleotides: TGTGCCAGCAACCCGCGGTACTCCTACGAGCAGTACTTC. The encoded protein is CASNPRYSYEQYF.

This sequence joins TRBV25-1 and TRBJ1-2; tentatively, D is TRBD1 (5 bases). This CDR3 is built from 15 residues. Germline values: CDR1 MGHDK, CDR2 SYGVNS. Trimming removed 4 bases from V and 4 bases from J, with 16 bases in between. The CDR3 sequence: CASSASGTAVYGYTF. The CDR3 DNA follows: TGTGCCAGCAGTGCCTCAGGGACCGCCGTCTATGGCTACACCTTC.

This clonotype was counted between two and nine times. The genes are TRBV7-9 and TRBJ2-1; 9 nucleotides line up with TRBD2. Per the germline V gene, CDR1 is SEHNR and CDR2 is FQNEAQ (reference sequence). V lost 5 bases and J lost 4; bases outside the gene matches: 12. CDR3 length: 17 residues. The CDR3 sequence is CASSPAYTSGLYNEQFF. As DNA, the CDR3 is TGTGCCAGCAGCCCCGCCTACACTAGCGGGTTATACAATGAGCAGTTCTTC.

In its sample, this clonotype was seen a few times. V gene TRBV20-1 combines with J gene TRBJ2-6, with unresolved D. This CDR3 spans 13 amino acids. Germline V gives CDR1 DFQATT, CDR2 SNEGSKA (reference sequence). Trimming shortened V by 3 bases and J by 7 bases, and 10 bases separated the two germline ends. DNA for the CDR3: TGCAGTGCTAGTCACGGACCCGCCAACGTCCTGACTTTC. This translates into CSASHGPANVLTF.

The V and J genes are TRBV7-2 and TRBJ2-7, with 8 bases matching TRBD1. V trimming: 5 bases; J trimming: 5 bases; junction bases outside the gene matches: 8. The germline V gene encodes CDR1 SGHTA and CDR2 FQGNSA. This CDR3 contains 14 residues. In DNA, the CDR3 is TGTGCCAGCAGCCGTCCGGACAGGGTACACGAGCAGTACTTC. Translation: CASSRPDRVHEQYF.

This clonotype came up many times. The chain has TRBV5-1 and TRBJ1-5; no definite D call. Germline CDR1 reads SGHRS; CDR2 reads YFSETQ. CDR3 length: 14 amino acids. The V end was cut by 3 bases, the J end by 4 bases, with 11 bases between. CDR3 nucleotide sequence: TGCGCCAGCAGCTGGGGAGGACCTAATCAGCCCCAGCATTTT. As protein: CASSWGGPNQPQHF.

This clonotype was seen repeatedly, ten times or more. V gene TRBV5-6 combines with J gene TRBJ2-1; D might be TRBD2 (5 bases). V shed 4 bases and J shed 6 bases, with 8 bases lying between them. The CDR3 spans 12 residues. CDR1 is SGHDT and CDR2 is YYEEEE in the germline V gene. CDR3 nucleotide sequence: TGTGCCAGCAGCCCGCGGGTCAATGAGCAGTTCTTC. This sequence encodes CASSPRVNEQFF.

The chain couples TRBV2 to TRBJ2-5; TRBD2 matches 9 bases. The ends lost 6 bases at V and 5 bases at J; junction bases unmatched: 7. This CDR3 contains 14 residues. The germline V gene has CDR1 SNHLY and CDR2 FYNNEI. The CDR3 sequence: CASRTGTSWETQYF. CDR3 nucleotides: TGTGCCAGCAGGACCGGGACTAGCTGGGAGACCCAGTACTTC.

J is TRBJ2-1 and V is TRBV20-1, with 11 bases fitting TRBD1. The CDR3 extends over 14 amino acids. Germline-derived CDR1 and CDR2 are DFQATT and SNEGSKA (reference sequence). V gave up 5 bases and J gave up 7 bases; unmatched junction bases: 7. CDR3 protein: CSAGDRGRGNEQFF. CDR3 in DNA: TGCAGTGCTGGGGACAGGGGGAGGGGGAATGAGCAGTTCTTC.

Here the CDR3 reads CASSQDNPRLSYEQYF. The CDR3 region has the DNA TGCGCCAGCAGCCAAGACAACCCCCGATTATCCTACGAGCAGTACTTC. This chain joins TRBV4-1 and TRBJ2-7; no firm D call. There are 16 residues in the CDR3. Germline assignment: CDR1 MGHRA and CDR2 YSYEKL. V lost 0 bases and J lost 1, with 13 bases in between.

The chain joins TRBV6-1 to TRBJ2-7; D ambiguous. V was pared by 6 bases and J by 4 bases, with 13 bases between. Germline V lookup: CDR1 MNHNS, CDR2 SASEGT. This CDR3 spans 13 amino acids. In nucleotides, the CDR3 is TGTGCCAGCAGCCGGATTTCCCAATACGAGCAGTACTTC. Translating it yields CASSRISQYEQYF.

For the CDR3, the DNA is TGCAGCGTTCGACCGGGACGGTCTTACGAGCAGTACTTC. Translating gives CSVRPGRSYEQYF. The chain links TRBV29-1 to TRBJ2-7; TRBD1 or TRBD2 may be the D gene (5 bases each). Trimming pared 5 bases from V and 4 bases from J, leaving 15 bases between. This CDR3 spans 13 amino acids. Germline loops: CDR1 SQVTM, CDR2 ANQGSEA.

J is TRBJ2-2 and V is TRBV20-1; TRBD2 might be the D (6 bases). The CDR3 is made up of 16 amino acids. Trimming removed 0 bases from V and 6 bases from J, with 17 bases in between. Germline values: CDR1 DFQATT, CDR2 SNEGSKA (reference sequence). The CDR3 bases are TGCAGTGCTAGAGATCGGTTAGCGGCCCAATCCGGGGAGCTGTTTTTT. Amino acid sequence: CSARDRLAAQSGELFF.

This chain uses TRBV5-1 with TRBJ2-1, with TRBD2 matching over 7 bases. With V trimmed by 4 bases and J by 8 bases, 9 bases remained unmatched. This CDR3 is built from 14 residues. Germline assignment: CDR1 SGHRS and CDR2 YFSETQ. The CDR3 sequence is CASSPARGSYEQFF. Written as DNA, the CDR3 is TGCGCCAGCAGCCCGGCCCGCGGGAGCTATGAGCAGTTCTTC.

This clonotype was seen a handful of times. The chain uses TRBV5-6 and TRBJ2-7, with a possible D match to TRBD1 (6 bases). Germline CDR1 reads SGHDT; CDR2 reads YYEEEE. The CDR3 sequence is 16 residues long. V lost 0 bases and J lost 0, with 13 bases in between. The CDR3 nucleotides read TGTGCCAGCAGCTTGGCCCTGGGGGCTAGCTCCTACGAGCAGTACTTC. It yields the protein CASSLALGASSYEQYF.

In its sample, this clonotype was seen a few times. CDR3 sequence (DNA): TGTGCCAGCAGATGGGACAGAAACCTCTTGAACACTGAAGCTTTCTTT. As protein: CASRWDRNLLNTEAFF. The V gene is TRBV7-9, the J gene TRBJ1-1, with TRBD1 matching 7 bases. V was clipped by 6 bases and J by 0 bases; unmatched bases: 10. Germline V gives CDR1 SEHNR, CDR2 FQNEAQ (reference sequence). The CDR3 is 16 residues long.

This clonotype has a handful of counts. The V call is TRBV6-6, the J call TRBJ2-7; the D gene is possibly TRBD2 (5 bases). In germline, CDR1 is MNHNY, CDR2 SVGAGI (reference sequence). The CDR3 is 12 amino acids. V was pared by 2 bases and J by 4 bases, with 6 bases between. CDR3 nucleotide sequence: TGTGCCAGCAGTTACAGGGAGTACGAGCAGTACTTC. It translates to CASSYREYEQYF.

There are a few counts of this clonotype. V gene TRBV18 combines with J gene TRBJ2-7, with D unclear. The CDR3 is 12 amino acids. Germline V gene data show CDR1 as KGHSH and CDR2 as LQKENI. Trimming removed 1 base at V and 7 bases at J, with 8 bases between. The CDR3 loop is CASSPLVREQYF. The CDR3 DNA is TGTGCCAGCTCACCACTTGTTAGAGAGCAGTACTTC.

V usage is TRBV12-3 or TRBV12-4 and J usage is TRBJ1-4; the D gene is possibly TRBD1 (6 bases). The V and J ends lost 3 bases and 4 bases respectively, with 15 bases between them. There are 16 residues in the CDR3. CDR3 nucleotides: TGTGCCAGCAGTTTGAGCAGGGGCGGAGGTAATGAAAAACTGTTTTTT. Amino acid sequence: CASSLSRGGGNEKLFF.